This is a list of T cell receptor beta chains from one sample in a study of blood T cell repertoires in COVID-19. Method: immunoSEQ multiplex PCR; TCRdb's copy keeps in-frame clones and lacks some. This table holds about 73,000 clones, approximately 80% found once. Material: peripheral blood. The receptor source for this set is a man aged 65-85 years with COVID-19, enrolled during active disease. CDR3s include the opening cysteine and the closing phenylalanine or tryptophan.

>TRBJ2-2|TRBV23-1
CASSFPTIGGELFF
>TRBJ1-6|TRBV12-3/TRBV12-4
CASSFYRDSPLHF
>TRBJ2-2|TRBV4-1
CASSQDAGWTGELFF
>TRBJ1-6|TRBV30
CAWSRMTNNSPLHF
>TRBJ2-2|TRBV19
CASSKHWNTGELFF
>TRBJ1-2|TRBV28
CASSLVGDTLKSYGYTF
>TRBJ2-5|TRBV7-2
CASTQTGAETQYF
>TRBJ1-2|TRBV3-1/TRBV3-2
CASSQQTGGYGYTF
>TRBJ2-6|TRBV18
CASSLGQGYSGANVLTF
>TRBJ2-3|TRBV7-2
CASSHPTSGSWGTDTQYF
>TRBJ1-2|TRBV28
CASSGQNYGYTF
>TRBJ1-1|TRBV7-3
CASSLSGNTEAFF
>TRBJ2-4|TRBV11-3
CASSLIGGDIQYF
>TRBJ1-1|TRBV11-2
CASSLVFAGSEAFF
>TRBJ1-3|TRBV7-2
CASSPAVGGNTIYF
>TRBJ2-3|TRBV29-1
CSVPGGQVSTDTQYF
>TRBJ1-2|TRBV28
CASSQSPRDYGYTF
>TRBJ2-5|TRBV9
CASSVGIAGIGETQYF
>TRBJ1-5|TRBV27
CASSLSTALNQPQHF
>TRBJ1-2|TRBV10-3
CAISESSGRAAYGYTF
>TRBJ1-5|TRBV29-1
CSVSGTGDQPQHF
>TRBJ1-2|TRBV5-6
CASSLQGYGYTF
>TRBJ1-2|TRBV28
CASSYPAGGYTF
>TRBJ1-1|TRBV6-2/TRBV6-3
CASSHGQMNTEAFF
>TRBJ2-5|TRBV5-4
CASSLVQGATQYF
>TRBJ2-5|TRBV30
CAWGQGRRETQYF
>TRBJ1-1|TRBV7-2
CASSLRQGGDTEAFF
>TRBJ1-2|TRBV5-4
CASRAGTGVGYTF
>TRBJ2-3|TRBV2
CASSPQRGSGSTQYF